The 19 T cell receptor beta chains in this list originate from one sample, sequenced in a study of blood T cells in healthy people across ages. Primers used in a second PCR of roughly 7 to 12 cycles were a sample-barcoded 5' primer and a J-beta primer mix. MiXCR, applied by TCRdb to the 5' RACE reads, yields one record per CDR3 protein. This table has some 1,000,000 distinct CDR3 sequences, roughly 24% appearing once. The sample was also reused in another study, on T cells of mothers and their children.

The material sequenced was blood. The receptors were sampled from a girl aged 2 to 9 in good health.

The chain combines TRBV19 with TRBJ2-2; D tentatively reads TRBD1 or TRBD2 (6 bases each). The V gene's germline CDR1 is LNHDA and CDR2 SQIVND (reference sequence). This CDR3 has 14 residues. V was pared by 8 bases and J by 6 bases, with 16 bases between. The CDR3: CASAQGLQPGELFF. Here the CDR3 DNA reads TGTGCCAGTGCACAGGGACTGCAACCCGGGGAGCTGTTTTTT. The entire variable domain, with the rest obtained from reference TRBV19 and TRBJ2-2, is as follows: DGGITQSPKYLFRKEGQNVTLSCEQNLNHDAMYWYRQDPGQGLRLIYYSQIVNDFQKGDIAEGYSVSREKKESFPLTVTSAQKNPTAFYLCASAQGLQPGELFFGEGSRLTVL.

This rearrangement joins TRBV15 to TRBJ1-5; a weak D match, TRBD1 (6 bases). V shed 5 bases and J shed 7 bases, with 18 bases lying between them. Germline V gene lookup returns CDR1 LNHNV and CDR2 YYDKDF (reference sequence). The CDR3 has 15 residues. CDR3 coding DNA: TGTGCCACCAGCTCCGAATCGGGGGGCTACCAGCCCCAGCATTTT. Translated: CATSSESGGYQPQHF.

The chain is built from TRBV12-3 or TRBV12-4 and TRBJ1-2; a weak D match, TRBD1 (5 bases). The germline V and J ends were trimmed by 6 bases and 7 bases, with 15 bases remaining between them. This CDR3 comprises 13 residues. CDR3 nucleotide sequence: TGTGCCAGCAGACTTATATCAGGGTTTGGCTACACCTTC. Its translation is CASRLISGFGYTF.

The V gene is TRBV4-2, the J gene TRBJ1-1; tentative D call: TRBD1 (5 bases). Germline CDR1 and CDR2: LGHNA and YNFKEQ. Trimming took off 0 bases at V and 10 bases at J, with 18 bases between the two ends. CDR3 length: 15 amino acids. The CDR3 sequence is CASSQEIGQGRRAFF. The CDR3 nucleotides are TGTGCCAGCAGCCAAGAGATCGGTCAGGGTAGGCGAGCTTTCTTT.

The rearrangement links TRBV3-1 to TRBJ1-4; 9 bases agree with TRBD1. Germline CDR1 is LGHDT and CDR2 is YNNKEL (reference sequence). The CDR3 extends over 17 amino acids. The trim removed 0 bases at V and 8 bases at J, leaving 10 bases unmatched. The CDR3 nucleotides are TGTGCCAGCAGCCAAGATGAAATCGGGACAGGGCTAGAAAAACTGTTTTTT. Translated: CASSQDEIGTGLEKLFF.

The J gene is TRBJ1-4, the V gene TRBV7-9; D not resolved. V was clipped by 4 bases and J by 0 bases, with 15 bases between them. The CDR3 length is 17 residues. The germline CDR1 and CDR2 sequences are SEHNR and FQNEAQ (reference sequence). For the CDR3, the DNA is TGTGCCAGCAGCTCCTTGGCACCCAGTGCAACTAATGAAAAACTGTTTTTT. Protein product: CASSSLAPSATNEKLFF.

This clonotype was counted a few times. The rearrangement uses TRBV19 and TRBJ2-7, with 14 bases lining up with TRBD2. The germline V gene has CDR1 LNHDA and CDR2 SQIVND (reference sequence). V shed 5 bases, J shed 9 bases, and the junction held 6 bases outside the gene matches. The CDR3 is 14 amino acids. The CDR3, as DNA: TGTGCCAGTAGTGGGACTAGCGGGGGCAACGGGCAGTACTTC. It encodes CASSGTSGGNGQYF.

The V and J genes are TRBV3-1 and TRBJ2-5; no clear D. The CDR3 is 15 residues long. CDR1 and CDR2 from the germline V gene are LGHDT and YNNKEL (reference sequence). The V gene lost 1 base and the J gene lost 5 bases, with 14 bases spanning the gap. The CDR3 protein is CASSQVRALYETQYF. CDR3 coding DNA: TGTGCCAGCAGCCAAGTAAGGGCTCTCTACGAGACCCAGTACTTC.

This clonotype appeared a few times. The J gene is TRBJ2-5, the V gene TRBV12-5, with 8 bases that match TRBD2. Trimming took 4 bases from V and 9 from J; bases not matched to a gene: 22. Germline V gene lookup returns CDR1 LGHNT and CDR2 FRNRAP. The CDR3 is 18 residues long. The CDR3 loop is CASGSPSLSGTRREAQYF. DNA for the CDR3: TGTGCTAGTGGTTCCCCATCCCTTTCCGGGACTAGAAGGGAGGCCCAGTACTTC. The whole variable domain, filled in from reference TRBV12-5 and TRBJ2-5, reads DARVTQTPRHKVTEMGQEVTMRCQPILGHNTVFWYRQTMMQGLELLAYFRNRAPLDDSGMPKDRFSAEMPDATLATLKIQPSEPRDSAVYFCASGSPSLSGTRREAQYFGPGTRLLVL.

This clonotype was found a few times. V usage is TRBV4-1 and J usage is TRBJ1-2; no firm D call. CDR3 size: 16 residues. Germline V gene lookup returns CDR1 MGHRA and CDR2 YSYEKL. V was trimmed by 0 bases and J by 1 base, leaving 12 bases between them. The CDR3 reads CASSQDRTEFNYGYTF. For the CDR3, the DNA is TGCGCCAGCAGCCAAGATAGGACGGAATTTAACTATGGCTACACCTTC.

The chain combines TRBV29-1 with TRBJ2-7; possibly TRBD2 for D (5 bases). Trimming removed 4 bases at V and 6 bases at J, with 19 bases between. CDR3 length: 14 amino acids. Germline lookup yields CDR1 SQVTM and CDR2 ANQGSEA. The CDR3 protein is CSVVKTGNLTEQYF. The CDR3 region has the DNA TGCAGCGTTGTTAAGACGGGAAACCTTACCGAGCAGTACTTC.

This clonotype has just a few counts. CDR3 residues: CASSQGPGLALQYF. The CDR3 DNA sequence: TGCGCCAGCAGCCAAGGTCCGGGACTAGCCCTACAGTACTTC. The rearrangement joins TRBV4-1 to TRBJ2-4; 9 bases map to TRBD2. V trimming: 1 base; J trimming: 13 bases; junction bases outside the gene matches: 8. CDR3 length: 14 amino acids. In germline, CDR1 is MGHRA, CDR2 YSYEKL.

This clonotype has more than one count but fewer than ten. V and J are TRBV15 and TRBJ2-5; 7 bases map to TRBD1. The J call is uncertain, as TRBJ2-7 better fits the DNA end. CDR1 is LNHNV and CDR2 is YYDKDF in the germline V gene (reference sequence). CDR3 length: 17 amino acids. As DNA, the CDR3 is TGTGCCACCAGCAGAGCGCTCGCCGGGACAGTAGCCTACGAGCAGTACTTC. Protein: CATSRALAGTVAYEQYF.

Concerning this clonotype: One end of the junction varies from germline; a read error may be responsible. The chain employs TRBV6-5 and TRBJ2-5, with 12 bases fitting TRBD2. Germline values: CDR1 MNHEY, CDR2 SVGAGI. CDR3 length: 15 residues. The CDR3 sequence is CASSYSTSSGRASFF. In DNA form, the CDR3 reads TGTGCCAGCAGTTACTCGACCTCTAGCGGGAGGGCATCGTTCTTC.

On this clonotype itself: Germline is not matched at one junction end, which may reflect a read error. The rearrangement uses TRBV5-1 and TRBJ2-1, with D perhaps matching TRBD1 (6 bases). Germline V gene data show CDR1 as SGHRS and CDR2 as YFSETQ. The CDR3 is 15 residues long. The CDR3 here is CASSLVLGQPNGQFF. CDR3 in DNA: TGCGCCAGCAGCCTAGTATTAGGACAGCCCAATGGGCAGTTCTTC.

This clonotype was seen a handful of times. This chain links TRBV14 with TRBJ2-5; D is uncertain. The CDR3 spans 14 residues. Germline V gene data show CDR1 as SGHDN and CDR2 as FVKESK. The V gene lost 1 base and the J gene lost 5 bases, with 11 bases spanning the gap. The CDR3 region has the DNA TGTGCCAGCAGCCAAGTTATGGCTTGGGAGACCCAGTACTTC. Amino acids: CASSQVMAWETQYF.

J is TRBJ1-2 and V is TRBV4-2; D call uncertain. Trimming shortened V by 0 bases and J by 12 bases, and 8 bases separated the two germline ends. This CDR3 has 11 amino acids. Germline V CDR1 and CDR2: LGHNA, YNFKEQ. The CDR3 coding sequence is TGTGCCAGCAGCCAAGATGGGGTAAACACCTTC. It codes for CASSQDGVNTF.

The table lists this clonotype with a count of one. The chain is built from TRBV6-1 and TRBJ2-1; a weak D match, TRBD1 (5 bases). Germline loops: CDR1 MNHNS, CDR2 SASEGT. Trimming left V 6 bases short and J 0 bases short, with 18 bases between. This CDR3 spans 17 amino acids. DNA of the CDR3: TGTGCCAGCAGCCTGGGGTTTCAGGGCATCTCCTACAATGAGCAGTTCTTC. Protein product: CASSLGFQGISYNEQFF.

The sample holds a few counts of this clonotype. The chain joins TRBV12-3 or TRBV12-4 to TRBJ2-7; 9 bases agree with TRBD2. The CDR3 is 14 amino acids. V lost 4 bases, J lost 5 bases, and 6 bases stayed unmatched. This chain's CDR3 is CASSSGLAVHEQYF. As DNA, the CDR3 is TGTGCCAGCAGTTCGGGACTAGCAGTCCACGAGCAGTACTTC.